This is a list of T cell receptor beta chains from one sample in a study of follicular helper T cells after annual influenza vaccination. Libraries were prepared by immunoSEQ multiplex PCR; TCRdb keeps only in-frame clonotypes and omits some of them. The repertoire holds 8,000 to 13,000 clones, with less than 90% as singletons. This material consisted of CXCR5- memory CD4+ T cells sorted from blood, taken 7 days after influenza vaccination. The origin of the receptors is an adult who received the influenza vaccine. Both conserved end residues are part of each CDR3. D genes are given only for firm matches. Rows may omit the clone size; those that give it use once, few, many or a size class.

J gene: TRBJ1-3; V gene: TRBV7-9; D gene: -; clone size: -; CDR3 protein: CASSLGGQGNTIYF; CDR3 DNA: TGTGCCAGCAGCTTAGGGGGTCAGGGAAACACCATATATTTT
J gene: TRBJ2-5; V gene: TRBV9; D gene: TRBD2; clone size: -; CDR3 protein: CASSQAGGPETQYF; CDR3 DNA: TGTGCCAGCAGCCAAGCGGGGGGGCCTGAGACCCAGTACTTC
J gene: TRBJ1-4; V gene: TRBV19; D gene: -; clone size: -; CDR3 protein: CASTGTGGANEKLFF; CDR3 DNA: TGTGCCAGTACCGGGACCGGCGGGGCTAATGAAAAACTGTTTTTT
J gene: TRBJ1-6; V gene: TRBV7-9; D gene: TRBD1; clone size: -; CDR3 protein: CASSGRDRSSPLHF; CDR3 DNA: TGTGCCAGCAGCGGCCGGGACAGGAGTTCACCCCTCCACTTT
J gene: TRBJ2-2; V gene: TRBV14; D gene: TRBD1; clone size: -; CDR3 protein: CASSQFANRGGELFF; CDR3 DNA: TGTGCCAGCAGCCAATTCGCAAACAGGGGCGGGGAGCTGTTTTTT
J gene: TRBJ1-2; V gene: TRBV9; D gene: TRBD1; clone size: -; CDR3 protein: CASSVPDRGGGYTF; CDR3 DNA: TGTGCCAGCAGCGTCCCAGACAGGGGGGGTGGCTACACCTTC
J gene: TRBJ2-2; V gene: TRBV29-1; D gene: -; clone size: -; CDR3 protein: CSVGIRDRENTGELFF; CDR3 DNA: TGCAGCGTTGGAATTCGCGACAGAGAGAACACCGGGGAGCTGTTTTTT
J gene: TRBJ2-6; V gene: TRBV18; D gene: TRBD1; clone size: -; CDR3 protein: CASSSLSPGTDSGANVLTF; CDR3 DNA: TGTGCCAGCTCATCGCTATCCCCCGGGACAGACTCTGGGGCCAACGTCCTGACTTTC
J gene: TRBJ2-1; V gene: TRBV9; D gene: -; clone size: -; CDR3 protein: CASSVAGEDSNEQFF; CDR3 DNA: TGTGCCAGCAGCGTAGCCGGGGAAGACTCCAATGAGCAGTTCTTC
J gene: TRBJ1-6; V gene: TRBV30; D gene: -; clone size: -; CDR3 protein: CAWSVGQFSSYNSPLHF; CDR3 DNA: TGTGCCTGGAGTGTAGGGCAGTTCAGCTCCTATAATTCACCCCTCCACTTT
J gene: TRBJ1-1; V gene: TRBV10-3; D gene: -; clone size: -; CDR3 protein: CAISGGETEAFF; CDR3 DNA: TGTGCCATCAGTGGCGGGGAAACTGAAGCTTTCTTT
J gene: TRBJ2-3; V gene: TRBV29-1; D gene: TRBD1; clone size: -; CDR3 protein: CSVAGQGQITDTQYF; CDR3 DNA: TGCAGCGTGGCTGGACAGGGCCAAATCACAGATACGCAGTATTTT
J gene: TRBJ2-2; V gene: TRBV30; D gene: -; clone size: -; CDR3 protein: CAWSVVGGFTGELFF; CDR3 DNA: TGTGCCTGGAGTGTTGTTGGGGGCTTCACCGGGGAGCTGTTTTTT
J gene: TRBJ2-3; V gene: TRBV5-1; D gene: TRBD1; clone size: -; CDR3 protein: CASSSDATGGGDTQYF; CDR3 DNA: TGCGCCAGCAGCTCGGACGCGACAGGGGGCGGAGATACGCAGTATTTT
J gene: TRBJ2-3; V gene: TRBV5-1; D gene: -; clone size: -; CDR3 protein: CASSPGASSTDTQYF; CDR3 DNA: TGCGCCAGCAGCCCTGGTGCCAGTAGCACAGATACGCAGTATTTT
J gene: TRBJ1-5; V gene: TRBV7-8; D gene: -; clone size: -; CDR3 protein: CASSSRAGNQPQHF; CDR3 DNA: TGTGCCAGCAGCTCGCGGGCAGGCAATCAGCCCCAGCATTTT
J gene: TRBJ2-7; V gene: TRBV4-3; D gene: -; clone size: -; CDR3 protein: CASSQRVGFEQYF; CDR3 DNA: TGCGCCAGCAGCCAGCGGGTGGGGTTCGAGCAGTACTTC
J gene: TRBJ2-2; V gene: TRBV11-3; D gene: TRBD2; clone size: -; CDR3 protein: CASSPIPRGVNTGELFF; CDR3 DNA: TGTGCCAGCAGCCCGATACCGCGGGGGGTCAACACCGGGGAGCTGTTTTTT
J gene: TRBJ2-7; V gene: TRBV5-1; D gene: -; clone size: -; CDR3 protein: CASSLGDAPFQEQYF; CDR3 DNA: TGCGCCAGCAGCCTCGGGGACGCGCCGTTTCAAGAGCAGTACTTC
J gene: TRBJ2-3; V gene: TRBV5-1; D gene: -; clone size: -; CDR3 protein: CAYTEGTSTDTQYF; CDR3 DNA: TGCGCCTACACTGAAGGGACTAGCACAGATACGCAGTATTTT
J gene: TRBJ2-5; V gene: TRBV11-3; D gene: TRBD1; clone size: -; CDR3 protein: CASSSTGGFGETQYF; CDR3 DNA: TGTGCCAGCAGCTCGACAGGGGGGTTCGGTGAGACCCAGTACTTC
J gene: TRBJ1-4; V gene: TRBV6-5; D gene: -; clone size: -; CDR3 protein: CASSYTSPQHNEKLFF; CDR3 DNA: TGTGCCAGCAGTTACACTTCCCCCCAGCATAATGAAAAACTGTTTTTT
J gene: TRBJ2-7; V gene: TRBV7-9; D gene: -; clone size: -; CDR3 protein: CASSLAGEQYF; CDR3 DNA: TGTGCCAGCAGCTTGGCGGGCGAGCAGTACTTC
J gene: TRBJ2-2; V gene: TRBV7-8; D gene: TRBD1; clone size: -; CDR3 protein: CASSSPGQGLSGELFF; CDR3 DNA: TGTGCCAGCAGCTCACCCGGACAGGGTCTTTCCGGGGAGCTGTTTTTT
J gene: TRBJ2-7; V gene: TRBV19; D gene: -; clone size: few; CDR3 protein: CASSIHEQYF; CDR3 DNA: TGTGCCAGTAGTATCCACGAGCAGTACTTC
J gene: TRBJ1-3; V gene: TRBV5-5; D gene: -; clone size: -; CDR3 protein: CASCPGTYLSPGNTIYF; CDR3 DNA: TGTGCCAGCTGCCCCGGGACCTATCTTTCTCCTGGAAACACCATATATTTT
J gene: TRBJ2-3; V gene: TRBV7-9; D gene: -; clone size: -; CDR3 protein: CASSLLLGDTQYF; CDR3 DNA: TGTGCCAGCAGCTTATTGCTTGGAGATACGCAGTATTTT
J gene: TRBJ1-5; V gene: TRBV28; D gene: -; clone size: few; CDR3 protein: CASTQPRSEGVQPQHF; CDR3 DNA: TGTGCCAGCACACAACCGCGGAGTGAGGGCGTTCAGCCCCAGCATTTT
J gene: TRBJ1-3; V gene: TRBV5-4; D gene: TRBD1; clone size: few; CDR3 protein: CASRLDRASGNTIYF; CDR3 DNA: TGTGCCAGCAGACTCGACAGGGCTTCCGGAAACACCATATATTTT
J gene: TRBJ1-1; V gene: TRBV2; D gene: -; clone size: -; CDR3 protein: CASSSGGNTEAFF; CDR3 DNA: TGTGCCAGCAGTTCCGGGGGGAACACTGAAGCTTTCTTT
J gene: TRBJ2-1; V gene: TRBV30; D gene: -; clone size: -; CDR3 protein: CAYQLAREQFF; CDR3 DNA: TGTGCCTATCAACTAGCCCGTGAGCAGTTCTTC
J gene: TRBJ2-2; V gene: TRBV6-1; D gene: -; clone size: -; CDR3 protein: CASSEFPTGVSNTGELFF; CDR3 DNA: TGTGCCAGCAGTGAATTCCCGACAGGAGTTTCGAACACCGGGGAGCTGTTTTTT
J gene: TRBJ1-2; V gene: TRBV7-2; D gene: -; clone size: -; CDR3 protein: CASNPRGYGYTF; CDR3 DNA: TGTGCCAGCAACCCGCGTGGCTATGGCTACACCTTC
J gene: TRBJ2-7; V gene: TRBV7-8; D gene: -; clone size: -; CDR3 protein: CASSPTRTSYEQYF; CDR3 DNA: TGTGCCAGCAGCCCTACACGGACCTCCTACGAGCAGTACTTC
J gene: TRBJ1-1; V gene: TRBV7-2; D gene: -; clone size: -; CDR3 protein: CASSLVETLEAFF; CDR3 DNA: TGTGCCAGCAGCTTAGTGGAGACCCTTGAAGCTTTCTTT
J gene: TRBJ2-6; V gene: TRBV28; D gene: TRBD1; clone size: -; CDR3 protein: CASSLRDRALSGANVLTF; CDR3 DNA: TGTGCCAGCAGTTTACGGGACAGGGCCCTCTCTGGGGCCAACGTCCTGACTTTC
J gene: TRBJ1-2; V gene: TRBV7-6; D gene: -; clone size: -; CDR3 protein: CASSLQQEYWHSNGYTF; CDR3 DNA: TGTGCCAGCAGCTTACAACAGGAGTATTGGCATTCAAATGGCTACACCTTC